Listed here are 5 T cell receptor beta chains from one sample, sequenced in a study of chemoradiotherapy in HPV16-positive cancers. Produced via immunoSEQ multiplex PCR; TCRdb's table is partial and in-frame only. In the table there are about 6,000 clones, 75% to 85% of which are singletons. The source was tumor tissue, collected from a patient who underwent chemoradiotherapy. These receptors came from a human donor with HPV-associated anogenital cancer.

The V call is TRBV4-3, the J call TRBJ1-3; no reliable D call. The germline V and J ends were trimmed by 4 bases and 0 bases, with 10 bases remaining between them. The CDR3 contains 15 residues. Germline V gives CDR1 LGHNA, CDR2 YSLEER. The CDR3 region is CASSPSTNSGNTIYF. CDR3 bases: TGCGCCAGCAGCCCGAGTACCAACTCTGGAAACACCATATATTTT.

The V gene is TRBV10-3, the J gene TRBJ2-2, with D possibly matching TRBD2 (5 bases). Trimming took off 2 bases at V and 7 bases at J, with 11 bases between the two ends. Germline loops: CDR1 ENHRY, CDR2 SYGVKD. The CDR3 covers 14 residues. CDR3 nucleotide sequence: TGTGCCATCAGTGAGGGTAGCGTATACGGGGAGCTGTTTTTT. This sequence encodes CAISEGSVYGELFF.

V and J are TRBV18 and TRBJ2-1; 7 nucleotides agree with TRBD1. The germline V gene encodes CDR1 KGHSH and CDR2 LQKENI. V was clipped by 2 bases and J by 9 bases; unmatched bases: 4. The CDR3 contains 13 residues. The CDR3 DNA sequence: TGTGCCAGCTCACCAGCCAGGGGGACTGAGCAGTTCTTC. Its protein is CASSPARGTEQFF.

This sequence joins TRBV14 and TRBJ1-2; possibly TRBD1 for D (5 bases). Trimming cost V 0 bases and J 1 base, with 9 bases left between them. CDR3 length: 15 residues. Germline V gives CDR1 SGHDN, CDR2 FVKESK. CDR3 residues: CASSQDAGHNYGYTF. CDR3 coding DNA: TGTGCCAGCAGCCAAGACGCGGGGCATAACTATGGCTACACCTTC.

This clone was detected only once. This rearrangement joins TRBV15 to TRBJ2-5; tentatively, D is TRBD1 (6 bases). Germline V gene data show CDR1 as LNHNV and CDR2 as YYDKDF (reference sequence). V lost 5 bases and J 1 base, leaving 11 bases between the germline ends. The CDR3 contains 14 residues. DNA of the CDR3: TGTGCCACCAGCGGAAACAGGGTCCAAGAGACCCAGTACTTC. It codes for CATSGNRVQETQYF.